Presented here are 20 T cell receptor delta chains from one specimen sequenced in a study of γδ T cells in repeated Plasmodium falciparum infection. Bulk repertoires came from Vgamma9/Vdelta2+ or Vdelta2-negative gammadelta T cells flow-sorted from PBMC. TCRdb reanalyzed the multiplex PCR reads using CATT. This sample has about 48,000 delta-chain clones, with roughly 1.5% found just once. Sample: gamma-delta T cells from blood. These receptors were obtained from a pool of human donors (malaria-infected and uninfected, not separated).

The sample holds a few counts of this clone. TCRdb's protein for this DNA is that of a much larger clone and differs from the translation at residue 19, likely a read error; the protein shown is the DNA translation. No J gene was assigned, while the V gene was called as TRDV2; TRDD3, as called in the table, went unchecked against the DNA. The CDR3 runs to 20 residues. Germline-derived CDR1 and CDR2 are GEAIGNYY and EKD. In nucleotides, the CDR3 is TGTGCCTGTGACACACTTAGGGTACTGGGGGATCGGCCGCAGACCGATAAACTCACCTTT. Protein sequence: CACDTLRVLGDRPQTDKLTF.

As to this clone: TCRdb has a much larger clone's protein, which differs at residue 13 from the translation of this DNA, likely because of a read error; what is shown is the protein translated from the DNA. The rearrangement joins TRDV2 to TRDJ1, with 9 bases matching TRDD3. TCRdb carries no J gene annotation; the J gene was assigned here by matching the DNA with germline. This CDR3 comprises 19 residues. V was clipped by 0 bases and J by 4 bases; unmatched bases: 17. Germline V gene data show CDR1 as GEAIGNYY and CDR2 as EKD. The DNA of the CDR3 is TGTGCCTGTGACACCGTCCCGGGGGCTCTGGGGGATGCGAACGATAAACTCATCTTT. Amino acid sequence: CACDTVPGALGDANDKLIF.

There are a few counts of this clone. TCRdb assigns this DNA the protein of a much larger clone, which departs from its translation at residue 5; this likely reflects a read error, and the protein shown comes from translating the DNA. The chain carries TRDV1 and TRDJ1; 11 bases line up with TRDD3. The ends lost 4 bases at V and 7 bases at J; junction bases unmatched: 14. Germline V gene sequence: CDR1 TSWWSYY, CDR2 QGS. The length of the CDR3 is 17 residues. CDR3 nucleotides: TGTGCTCTTGGGGGACGGGGCGTGCTGGGGGATACCCGTAAACTCATCTTT. Translating gives CALGGRGVLGDTRKLIF.

As concerns this clone: This may come from a read error, since a much larger clone is one base off. V and J are TRDV1 and TRDJ1; D not resolved. Assignment of the J gene here rests on matching the DNA to germline, because TCRdb gives none. Germline lookup yields CDR1 TSWWSYY and CDR2 QGS. The CDR3 loop spans 15 amino acids. Between the trimmed V and J ends, which lost 2 bases and 3 bases, there was a span of 13 bases. The CDR3 nucleotides are TGTGCTCTTGGGGAAACAGCGCTCCATCCCGATAAACTCATCTTT. This gives the protein CALGETALHPDKLIF.

This clone was seen repeatedly, ten times or more. The chain uses TRDV2 and TRDJ1, with TRDD3 matching over 11 bases. Here the J gene was assigned by germline matching of the DNA, as TCRdb has none. CDR1 and CDR2 (germline): GEAIGNYY, EKD. Germline trimming cut 3 bases from V and 0 bases from J; bases unmatched to any gene: 11. The CDR3 loop spans 18 amino acids. The CDR3 region is CACDPLLLGDKYTDKLIF. The CDR3 region has the DNA TGTGCCTGTGACCCTCTTCTACTGGGGGATAAGTACACCGATAAACTCATCTTT.

Worth noting for this clone: This DNA's translation differs at residue 24 from TCRdb's protein, which comes from a much larger clone; a read error is likely, and the protein shown is translated from the DNA. No call exists for the J gene, whereas the V gene is TRDV1; the table's D call, TRDD3, was not checked against the DNA. The CDR3 is 25 residues long. The germline V gene encodes CDR1 TSWWSYY and CDR2 QGS. The CDR3 is CALGEQGNPTNKVWGIRWPTDKLTF. DNA for the CDR3: TGTGCTCTTGGGGAACAGGGCAATCCTACGAACAAAGTCTGGGGGATACGATGGCCCACCGATAAACTCACCTTT.

This clone was detected a few times. TCRdb assigns this DNA the protein of a much larger clone, which departs from its translation at residue 12; this likely reflects a read error, and the protein shown comes from translating the DNA. The chain carries TRDV1 and TRDJ1, with D uncertain. V dropped 0 bases and J dropped 3 bases, with 17 bases sitting between them. The length of the CDR3 is 17 residues. The germline V gene encodes CDR1 TSWWSYY and CDR2 QGS. CDR3 sequence: CALGELARGPDADKLIF. CDR3 in DNA: TGTGCTCTTGGGGAACTCGCCAGGGGCCCGGACGCCGATAAACTCATCTTT.

Only a few counts were recorded for this clone. The protein in TCRdb stems from a much larger clone and differs at residue 16 from this DNA's translation, likely a read error; here the protein is translated from the DNA. This chain connects TRDV1 to TRDJ1; 9 bases map to TRDD2. The J gene was missing in TCRdb and was found by matching the end of the DNA to germline. CDR1 is TSWWSYY and CDR2 is QGS in the germline V gene. The CDR3 has 21 residues. Trimming at V came to 4 bases and at J to 3 bases, leaving 24 bases not matched to a gene. CDR3 region: CALGGFAFLRFTGDYADKLIF. The CDR3 nucleotides are TGTGCTCTTGGGGGGTTCGCCTTCCTACGATTTACTGGGGACTATGCCGATAAACTCATCTTT.

This clone was observed at least ten times. The chain recombines TRDV1 with TRDJ1; TRDD3 matches 8 bases. After removal of 3 bases from V and 3 bases from J, the junction contained 15 bases not matched to a gene. The CDR3 is 18 amino acids. Germline V gene lookup returns CDR1 TSWWSYY and CDR2 QGS. The CDR3 is CALGDAFLSRDTADKLIF. CDR3 DNA sequence: TGTGCTCTTGGGGACGCTTTCCTGTCGAGGGATACGGCCGATAAACTCATCTTT.

Details on this clone: TCRdb records a much larger clone's protein for this DNA, with a difference at residue 4 that likely arises from a read error; the protein given is the translation of the DNA. The CDR3 coding sequence is TGTGCTCTTAGGGAAAATCGTAAACTCATCTTT. Encoded protein: CALRENRKLIF. This sequence joins TRDV1 and TRDJ1; D unclear. This CDR3 region has 11 residues. Germline V CDR1 and CDR2: TSWWSYY, QGS.

As regards this clone: TCRdb's entry gives the protein of a much larger clone, which mismatches this DNA's translation at residues 12 and 13, likely from a read error; the protein reported here is translated from the DNA. The CDR3 DNA sequence: TGTGCTCTTGGGGAAGGAGTGGGGGATACGAATACGGATAAACTCATCTTT. This codes for CALGEGVGDTNTDKLIF. The chain recombines TRDV1 with TRDJ1, with 11 bases fitting TRDD3. This CDR3 spans 17 amino acids. With V trimmed by 2 bases and J by 5 bases, 10 bases remained unmatched. CDR1 and CDR2 from the germline V gene are TSWWSYY and QGS.

This clone was seen repeatedly, ten times or more. A single base is all that separates this from a far larger clone, so a read error is likely. Different DNA sequences within this sample yield the same CDR3. Here the V gene is TRDV2, but the J gene went uncalled. This CDR3 contains 14 residues. Germline CDR1 reads GEAIGNYY; CDR2 reads EKD. The CDR3 DNA is TGTGCCTGTGTCCCAGGTACTGAGGCCCTAAAGCTCATCTTT. Translation: CACVPGTEALKLIF.

This clone counts as medium-sized. In the same sample, other DNA sequences code for this CDR3. The CDR3 is CALGLVWGIRMRADKLIF. The CDR3 DNA sequence: TGTGCTCTTGGCCTCGTCTGGGGGATACGGATGCGGGCCGATAAACTCATCTTT. The rearrangement joins TRDV1 to TRDJ1; TRDD3 matches at 12 bases. Germline trimming cut 6 bases from V and 3 bases from J; bases unmatched to any gene: 14. The CDR3 consists of 18 residues. CDR1 TSWWSYY and CDR2 QGS come from the germline V gene.

Of note for this clone: TCRdb's protein for this DNA is that of a much larger clone and differs from the translation at residue 13, likely a read error; the protein shown is the DNA translation. V gene TRDV3 combines with J gene TRDJ1, with D possibly TRDD3 on 5 matching bases. With 5 bases removed from V and 1 base from J, the gap between germline ends came to 32 bases. This CDR3 contains 19 residues. The V gene's germline CDR1 is TVYSNPD and CDR2 GDNSRS (reference sequence). CDR3 sequence reads: CAIRAHSELCESVTDKLIF. The DNA for the CDR3 is TGTGCCATACGTGCTCATTCTGAATTGTGCGAAAGTGTCACCGATAAACTCATCTTT.

This clone was recorded a few times. TCRdb's protein, taken from a much larger clone, differs from this DNA's translation at residue 4, likely owing to a read error; the protein displayed comes from the DNA. The chain recombines TRDV1 with TRDJ1; D gene uncertain. The V end was cut by 8 bases, the J end by 7 bases, with 35 bases between. Germline V gene sequence: CDR1 TSWWSYY, CDR2 QGS. The CDR3 contains 19 residues. CDR3 loop: CALTSALRLGAPPAGKLIF. DNA of the CDR3: TGTGCTCTTACGTCAGCACTCCGTCTCGGGGCCCCTCCTGCGGGTAAACTCATCTTT.

This clone was counted ten times or more. The V and J genes are TRDV3 and TRDJ1, with 12 nucleotides matching TRDD3. V lost 2 bases to trimming and J lost 2 bases; unmatched junction nucleotides: 15. CDR1 and CDR2 from the germline V gene are TVYSNPD and GDNSRS (reference sequence). The CDR3 length is 18 residues. CDR3 bases: TGTGCCTTTGGGTCCTACGCTGGGGGATACGGGGAAACCGATAAACTCATCTTT. It encodes CAFGSYAGGYGETDKLIF.

This clone showed up many times. The mismatch at residue 3 between this DNA's translation and the TCRdb protein of a much larger clone likely reflects a read error; the protein shown is translated from the DNA. J is TRDJ1 and V is TRDV1, with D maybe TRDD3 (5 bases). Germline CDR1 reads TSWWSYY; CDR2 reads QGS. The CDR3 runs 14 residues. In DNA form, the CDR3 reads TGTGCTATTGGGGTCCCAAATGTGCCGGATAAACTCATCTTT. Translating gives CAIGVPNVPDKLIF.

This clone was detected only a few times. This sequence is one base from a far larger clone and is likely a read error. Other DNA sequences in this specimen translate into the identical CDR3. The rearrangement joins TRDV1 to TRDJ1, with D perhaps matching TRDD3 (6 bases). Here the J gene came from matching the DNA to germline, since TCRdb omits it. Germline CDR1 is TSWWSYY and CDR2 is QGS. This CDR3 is 16 amino acids long. V gave up 3 bases and J gave up 3 bases, with 17 bases separating them. The CDR3 loop is CALGEGLTGFSDKLIF. The CDR3 nucleotides read TGTGCTCTTGGGGAGGGCCTGACTGGGTTCTCCGATAAACTCATCTTT.

This clone is termed medium-sized. V is TRDV1 and J is TRDJ1, with 10 bases that match TRDD3. Trimming removed 0 bases from V and 0 bases from J; junction bases left unmatched: 7. Germline V lookup: CDR1 TSWWSYY, CDR2 QGS. The CDR3 covers 18 residues. The CDR3 spells CALGELSGDTPYTDKLIF. The CDR3 coding sequence is TGTGCTCTTGGGGAACTCTCGGGGGATACGCCCTACACCGATAAACTCATCTTT.

This clone was counted only a few times. TCRdb pairs this DNA with a much larger clone's protein that differs at residue 3, likely a read error; the protein shown was translated from the DNA. This sequence joins TRDV2 and TRDJ2; D is perhaps TRDD3 (5 bases). No J gene is reported in TCRdb; it was inferred here by comparing the DNA with germline. This CDR3 has 14 residues. Germline lookup yields CDR1 GEAIGNYY and CDR2 EKD. For the CDR3, the DNA is TGTGCCTATGACACCATTACTGGGACAGCACAACTCTTCTTT. Protein product: CAYDTITGTAQLFF.